This T cell receptor beta chain derives from a study of lymphopenia after photon versus proton radiotherapy. Study-level results: Post-nadir TCR diversity decline inversely tracked overall survival among those who died. Survival link was tested only in deceased patients; proton benefit remains a possibility. Proton therapy kept repertoires fairly stable, unlike photons, which gained effector/memory cells.

Points on this clone: Its antigen is not known.

Sequencing used immunoSEQ multiplex PCR; TCRdb keeps in-frame clones, though not all of them. The data show about 8,300 clones, around nine tenths seen once. Looked up from germline, CDR1 is SGHDT and CDR2 is YYEEEE. The CDR3 spans 14 residues. V trimming: 6 bases; J trimming: 2 bases; junction bases outside the gene matches: 4. This specimen consisted of peripheral blood, obtained from a patient treated with photon-based radiotherapy. The receptor's source is an elderly man with cholangiocarcinoma. The rearrangement joins TRBV5-6 to TRBJ2-7, with 11 positions matching TRBD2. The CDR3 here is CASMGTSGPYEQYF. In DNA form, the CDR3 reads TGTGCCAGCATGGGGACTAGCGGACCCTACGAGCAGTACTTC.